This T cell receptor (beta chain) comes out of a study of shared clonotypes between healthy human individuals. As for the study in general: The study drew on a couple of women and three men aged 18 to 49 as donors.

The naive CD8 subset, CD45RO-negative cells positively selected for CCR7, excluded terminally differentiated effector memory CD45RA+ cells. Data came from immunoSEQ multiplex PCR; TCRdb stores just in-frame clones and leaves some out. The sample consists of approximately 600,000 clones, about 95% of them appearing once. The source material was naive CD8+ T cells sorted from blood. The sequence was collected from a woman aged 25-40 years in good health.

This CDR3 is CASSLIAGANEQFF. CDR3 bases: TGTGCCAGTAGTTTAATTGCGGGAGCCAATGAGCAGTTCTTC. This chain links TRBV19 with TRBJ2-1; 7 bases agree with TRBD2. This CDR3 is built from 14 residues. J lost 6 bases, V lost 5 bases, and 7 bases had no gene match. The germline V gene encodes CDR1 LNHDA and CDR2 SQIVND (reference sequence).